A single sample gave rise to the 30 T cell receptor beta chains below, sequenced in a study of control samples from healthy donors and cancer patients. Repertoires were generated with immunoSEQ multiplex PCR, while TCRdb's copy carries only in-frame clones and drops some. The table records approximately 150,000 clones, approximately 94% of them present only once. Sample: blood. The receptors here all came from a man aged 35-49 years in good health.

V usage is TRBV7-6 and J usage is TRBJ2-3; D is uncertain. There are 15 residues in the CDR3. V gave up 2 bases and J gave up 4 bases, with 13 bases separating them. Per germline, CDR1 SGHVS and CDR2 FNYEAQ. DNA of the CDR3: TGTGCCAGCAGCTTATTCCCCGACGGTCCAGATACGCAGTATTTT. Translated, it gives CASSLFPDGPDTQYF.

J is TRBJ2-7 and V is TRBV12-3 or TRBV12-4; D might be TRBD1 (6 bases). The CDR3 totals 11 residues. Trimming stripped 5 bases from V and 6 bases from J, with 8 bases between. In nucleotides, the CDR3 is TGTGCCAGCAGTACAGGGTCCGAGCAGTACTTC. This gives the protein CASSTGSEQYF.

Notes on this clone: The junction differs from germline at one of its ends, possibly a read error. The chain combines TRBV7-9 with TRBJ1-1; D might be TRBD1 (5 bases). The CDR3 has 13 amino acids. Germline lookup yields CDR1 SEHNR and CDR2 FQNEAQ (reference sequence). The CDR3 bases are TGTGCCAGCAGCCTGGGGGAGAACACTGAGGCTTTCTTT. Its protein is CASSLGENTEAFF.

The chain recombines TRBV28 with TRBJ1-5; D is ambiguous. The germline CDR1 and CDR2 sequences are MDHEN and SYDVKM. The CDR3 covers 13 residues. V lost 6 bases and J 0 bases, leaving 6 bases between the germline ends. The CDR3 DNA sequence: TGTGCCAGCAGCCGGAGTAGCAATCAGCCCCAGCATTTT. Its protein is CASSRSSNQPQHF.

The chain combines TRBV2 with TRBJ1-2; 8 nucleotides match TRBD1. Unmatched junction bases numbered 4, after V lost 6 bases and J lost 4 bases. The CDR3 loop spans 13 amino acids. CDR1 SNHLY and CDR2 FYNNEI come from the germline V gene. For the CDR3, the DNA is TGTGCCAGCAGGGACAGGGCCCGCTATGGCTACACCTTC. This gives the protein CASRDRARYGYTF.

CDR3: CASSLTSGMSYGYTF. The CDR3 DNA reads as TGTGCCAGCAGCTTAACGTCAGGGATGAGTTATGGCTACACCTTC. The rearrangement joins TRBV11-2 to TRBJ1-2; a weak D match, TRBD1 (5 bases). From germline, CDR1 is SGHAT and CDR2 FQNNGV. With 2 bases removed from V and 5 bases from J, the gap between germline ends came to 15 bases. CDR3 length: 15 amino acids.

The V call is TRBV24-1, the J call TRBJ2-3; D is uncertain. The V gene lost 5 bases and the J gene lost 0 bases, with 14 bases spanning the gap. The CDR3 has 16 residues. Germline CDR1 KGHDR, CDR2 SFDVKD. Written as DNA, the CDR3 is TGTGCCACCAGTGGCCCTTTCATGGGTAGCACAGATACGCAGTATTTT. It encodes CATSGPFMGSTDTQYF.

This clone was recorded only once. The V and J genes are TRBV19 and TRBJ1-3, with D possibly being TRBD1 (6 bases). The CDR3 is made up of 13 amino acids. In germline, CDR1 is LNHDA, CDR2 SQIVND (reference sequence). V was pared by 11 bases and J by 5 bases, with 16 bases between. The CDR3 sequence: CAPFGRGRNTIYF. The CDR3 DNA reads TGTGCCCCATTCGGCAGGGGAAGAAACACCATATATTTT.

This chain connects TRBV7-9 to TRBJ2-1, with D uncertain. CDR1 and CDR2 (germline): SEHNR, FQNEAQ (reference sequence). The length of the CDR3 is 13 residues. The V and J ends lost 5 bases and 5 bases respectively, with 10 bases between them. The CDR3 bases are TGTGCCAGCAGCCCACGAAGAGACAATGAGCAGTTCTTC. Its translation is CASSPRRDNEQFF.

The CDR3 bases are TGTGCCAGCAGTCGCCTTGGGGGCACTGAAGCTTTCTTT. It encodes CASSRLGGTEAFF. The chain is built from TRBV6-5 and TRBJ1-1; D might be TRBD1 (5 bases). Trimming cost V 5 bases and J 4 bases, with 11 bases left between them. This CDR3 comprises 13 residues. CDR1 and CDR2 (germline): MNHEY, SVGAGI.

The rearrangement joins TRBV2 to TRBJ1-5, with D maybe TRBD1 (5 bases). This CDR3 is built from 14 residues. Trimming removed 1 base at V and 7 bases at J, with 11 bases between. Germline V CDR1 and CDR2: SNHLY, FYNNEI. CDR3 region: CASSEGGPGQPQHF. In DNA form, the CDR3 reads TGTGCCAGCAGTGAAGGGGGACCGGGGCAGCCCCAGCATTTT. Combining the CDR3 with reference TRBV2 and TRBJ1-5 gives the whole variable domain EPEVTQTPSHQVTQMGQEVILRCVPISNHLYFYWYRQILGQKVEFLVSFYNNEISEKSEIFDDQFSVERPDGSNFTLKIRSTKLEDSAMYFCASSEGGPGQPQHFGDGTRLSIL.

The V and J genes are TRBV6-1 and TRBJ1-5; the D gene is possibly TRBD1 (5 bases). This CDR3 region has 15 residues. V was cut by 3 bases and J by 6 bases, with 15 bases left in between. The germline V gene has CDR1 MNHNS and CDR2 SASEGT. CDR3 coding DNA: TGTGCCAGCAGTGATGGGACGGGGGTGAGTCAGCCCCAGCATTTT. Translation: CASSDGTGVSQPQHF.

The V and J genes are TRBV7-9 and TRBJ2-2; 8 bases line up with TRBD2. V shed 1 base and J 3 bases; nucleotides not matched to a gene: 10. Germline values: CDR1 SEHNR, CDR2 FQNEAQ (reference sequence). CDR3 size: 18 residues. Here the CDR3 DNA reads TGTGCCAGCAGCTTAGGTACGGGAGGGTCCGTTGACACCGGGGAGCTGTTTTTT. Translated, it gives CASSLGTGGSVDTGELFF.

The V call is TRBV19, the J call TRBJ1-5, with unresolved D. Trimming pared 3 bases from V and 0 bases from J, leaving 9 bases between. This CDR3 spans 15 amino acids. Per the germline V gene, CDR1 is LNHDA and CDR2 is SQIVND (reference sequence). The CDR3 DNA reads TGTGCCAGTAGTATGGACGAGTATAGCAATCAGCCCCAGCATTTT. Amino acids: CASSMDEYSNQPQHF.

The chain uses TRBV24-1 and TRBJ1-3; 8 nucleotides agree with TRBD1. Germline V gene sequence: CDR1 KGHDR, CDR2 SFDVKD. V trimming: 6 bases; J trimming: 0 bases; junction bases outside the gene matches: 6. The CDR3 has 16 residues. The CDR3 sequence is CATSPGQAASGNTIYF. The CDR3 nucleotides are TGTGCCACCAGTCCGGGACAGGCAGCCTCTGGAAACACCATATATTTT.

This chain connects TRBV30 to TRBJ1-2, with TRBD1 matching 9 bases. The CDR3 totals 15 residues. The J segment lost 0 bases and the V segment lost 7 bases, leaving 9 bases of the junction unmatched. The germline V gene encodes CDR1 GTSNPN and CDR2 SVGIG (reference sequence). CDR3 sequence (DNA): TGTGCCTTCTACCGGGACAGGGCGACTAACTATGGCTACACCTTC. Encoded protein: CAFYRDRATNYGYTF.

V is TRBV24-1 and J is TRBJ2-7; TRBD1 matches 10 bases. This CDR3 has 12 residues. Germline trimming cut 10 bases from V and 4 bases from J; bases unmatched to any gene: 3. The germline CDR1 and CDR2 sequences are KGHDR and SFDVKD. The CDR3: CATGTGDYEQYF. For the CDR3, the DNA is TGTGCCACGGGGACAGGGGATTACGAGCAGTACTTC.

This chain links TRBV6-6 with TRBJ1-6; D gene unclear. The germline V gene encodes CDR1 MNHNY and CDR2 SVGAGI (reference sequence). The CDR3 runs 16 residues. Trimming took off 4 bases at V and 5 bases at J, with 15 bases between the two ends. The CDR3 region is CASSSGSWTNNSPLHF. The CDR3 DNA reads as TGTGCCAGCAGTTCCGGGTCTTGGACGAATAATTCACCCCTCCACTTT.

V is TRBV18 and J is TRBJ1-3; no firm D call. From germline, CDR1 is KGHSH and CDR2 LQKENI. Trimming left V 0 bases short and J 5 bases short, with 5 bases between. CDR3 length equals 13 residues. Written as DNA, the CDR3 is TGTGCCAGCTCACCACCGCCCCGAAACACCATATATTTT. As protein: CASSPPPRNTIYF.

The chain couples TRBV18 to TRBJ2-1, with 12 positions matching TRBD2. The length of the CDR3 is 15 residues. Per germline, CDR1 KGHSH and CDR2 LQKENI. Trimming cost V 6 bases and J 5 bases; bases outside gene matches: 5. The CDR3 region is CASSRGTSGHNEQFF. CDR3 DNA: TGTGCCAGCTCCCGAGGGACTAGCGGGCACAATGAGCAGTTCTTC.

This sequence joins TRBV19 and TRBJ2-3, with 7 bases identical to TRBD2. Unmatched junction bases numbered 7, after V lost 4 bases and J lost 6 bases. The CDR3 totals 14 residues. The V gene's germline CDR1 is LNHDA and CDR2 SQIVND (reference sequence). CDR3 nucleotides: TGTGCCAGTAGTAAGTCTAGCGGTTGGGATACGCAGTATTTT. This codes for CASSKSSGWDTQYF. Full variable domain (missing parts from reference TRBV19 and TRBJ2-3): DGGITQSPKYLFRKEGQNVTLSCEQNLNHDAMYWYRQDPGQGLRLIYYSQIVNDFQKGDIAEGYSVSREKKESFPLTVTSAQKNPTAFYLCASSKSSGWDTQYFGPGTRLTVL.

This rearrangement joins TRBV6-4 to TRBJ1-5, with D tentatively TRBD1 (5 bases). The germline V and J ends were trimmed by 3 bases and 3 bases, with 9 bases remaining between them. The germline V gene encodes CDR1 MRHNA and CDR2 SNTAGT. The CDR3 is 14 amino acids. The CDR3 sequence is CASSESGDNQPQHF. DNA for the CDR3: TGTGCCAGCAGTGAATCGGGGGACAATCAGCCCCAGCATTTT.

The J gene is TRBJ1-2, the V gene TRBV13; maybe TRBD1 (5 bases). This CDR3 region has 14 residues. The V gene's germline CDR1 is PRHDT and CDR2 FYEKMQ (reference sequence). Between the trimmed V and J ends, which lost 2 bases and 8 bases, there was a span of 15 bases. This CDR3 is CASSLSTGSLGYTF. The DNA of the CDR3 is TGTGCCAGCAGCTTAAGCACAGGATCGCTAGGCTACACCTTC.

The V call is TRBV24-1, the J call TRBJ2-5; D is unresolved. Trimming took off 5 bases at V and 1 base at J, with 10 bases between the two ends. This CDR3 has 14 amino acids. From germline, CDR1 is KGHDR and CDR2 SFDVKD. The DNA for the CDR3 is TGTGCCACCAGTGCTCCCTCAGGCCAAGAGACCCAGTACTTC. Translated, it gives CATSAPSGQETQYF.

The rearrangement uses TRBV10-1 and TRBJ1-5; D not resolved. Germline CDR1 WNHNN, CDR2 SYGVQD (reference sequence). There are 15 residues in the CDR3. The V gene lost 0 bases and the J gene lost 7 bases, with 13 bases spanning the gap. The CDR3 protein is CASSESQGNRQPQHF. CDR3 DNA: TGCGCCAGCAGTGAGTCGCAAGGTAACCGACAGCCCCAGCATTTT.

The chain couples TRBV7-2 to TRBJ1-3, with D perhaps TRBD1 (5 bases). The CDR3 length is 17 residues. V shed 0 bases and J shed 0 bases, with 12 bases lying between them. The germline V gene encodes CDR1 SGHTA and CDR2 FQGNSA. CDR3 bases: TGTGCCAGCAGCTTAGCGCTCTCAGGGCACTCTGGAAACACCATATATTTT. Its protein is CASSLALSGHSGNTIYF.

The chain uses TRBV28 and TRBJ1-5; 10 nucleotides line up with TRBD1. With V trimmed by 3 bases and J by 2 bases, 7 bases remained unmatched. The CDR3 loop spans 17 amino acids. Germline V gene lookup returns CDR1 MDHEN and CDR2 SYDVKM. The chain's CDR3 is CASSFETGGWGNQPQHF. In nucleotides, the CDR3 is TGTGCCAGCAGTTTTGAGACAGGGGGCTGGGGCAATCAGCCCCAGCATTTT.

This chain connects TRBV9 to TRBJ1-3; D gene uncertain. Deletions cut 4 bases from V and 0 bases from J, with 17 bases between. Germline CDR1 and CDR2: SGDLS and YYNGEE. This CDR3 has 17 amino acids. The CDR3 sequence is CASSIGSSVVSGNTIYF. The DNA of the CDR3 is TGTGCCAGCAGCATAGGTAGTTCCGTCGTCTCTGGAAACACCATATATTTT.

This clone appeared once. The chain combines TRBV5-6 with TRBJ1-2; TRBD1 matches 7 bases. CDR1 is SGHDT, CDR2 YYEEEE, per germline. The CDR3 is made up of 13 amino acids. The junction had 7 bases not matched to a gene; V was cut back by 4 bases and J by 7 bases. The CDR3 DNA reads TGTGCCAGCAGCCCCTCACCAGGGGGTGGCTACACCTTC. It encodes CASSPSPGGGYTF.

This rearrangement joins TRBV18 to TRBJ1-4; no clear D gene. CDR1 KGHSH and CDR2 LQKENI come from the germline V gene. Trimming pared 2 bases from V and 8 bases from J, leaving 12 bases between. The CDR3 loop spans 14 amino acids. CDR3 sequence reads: CASSPGLSDEKLFF. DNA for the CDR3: TGTGCCAGCTCACCAGGGCTCTCGGACGAAAAACTGTTTTTT.